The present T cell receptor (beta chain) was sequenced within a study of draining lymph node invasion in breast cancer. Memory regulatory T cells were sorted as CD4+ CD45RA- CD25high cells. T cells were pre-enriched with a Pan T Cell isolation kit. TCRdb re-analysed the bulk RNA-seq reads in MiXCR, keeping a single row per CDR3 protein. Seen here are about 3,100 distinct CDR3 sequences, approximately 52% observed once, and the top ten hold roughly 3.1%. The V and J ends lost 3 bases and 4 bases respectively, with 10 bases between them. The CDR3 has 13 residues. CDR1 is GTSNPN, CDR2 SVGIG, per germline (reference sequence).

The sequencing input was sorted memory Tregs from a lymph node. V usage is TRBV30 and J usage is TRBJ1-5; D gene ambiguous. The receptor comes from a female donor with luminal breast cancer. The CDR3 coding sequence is TGTGCCTGGAGCGGTCGTCGAAATCAGCCCCAGCATTTT. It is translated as CAWSGRRNQPQHF.